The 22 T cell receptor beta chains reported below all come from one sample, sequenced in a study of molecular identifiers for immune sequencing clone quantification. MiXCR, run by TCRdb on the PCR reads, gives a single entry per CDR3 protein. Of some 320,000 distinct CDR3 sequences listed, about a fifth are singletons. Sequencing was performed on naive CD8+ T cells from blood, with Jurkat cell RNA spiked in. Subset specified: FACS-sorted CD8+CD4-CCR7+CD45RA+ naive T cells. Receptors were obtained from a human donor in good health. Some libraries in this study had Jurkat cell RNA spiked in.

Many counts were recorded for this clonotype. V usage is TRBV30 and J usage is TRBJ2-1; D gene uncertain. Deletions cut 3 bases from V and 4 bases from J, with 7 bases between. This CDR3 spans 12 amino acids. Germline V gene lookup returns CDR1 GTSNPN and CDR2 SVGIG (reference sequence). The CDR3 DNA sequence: TGTGCCTGGAGCCTCGCTTACAATGAGCAGTTCTTC. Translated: CAWSLAYNEQFF. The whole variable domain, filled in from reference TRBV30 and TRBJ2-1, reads SQTIHQWPATLVQPVGSPLSLECTVEGTSNPNLYWYRQAAGRGLQLLFYSVGIGQISSEVPQNLSASRPQDRQFILSSKKLLLSDSGFYLCAWSLAYNEQFFGPGTRLTVL.

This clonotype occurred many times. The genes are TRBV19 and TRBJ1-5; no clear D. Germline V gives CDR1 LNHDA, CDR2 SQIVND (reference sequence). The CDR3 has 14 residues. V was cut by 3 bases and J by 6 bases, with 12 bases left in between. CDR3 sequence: CASSMISGPQPQHF. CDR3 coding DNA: TGTGCCAGTAGTATGATCTCCGGGCCTCAGCCCCAGCATTTT.

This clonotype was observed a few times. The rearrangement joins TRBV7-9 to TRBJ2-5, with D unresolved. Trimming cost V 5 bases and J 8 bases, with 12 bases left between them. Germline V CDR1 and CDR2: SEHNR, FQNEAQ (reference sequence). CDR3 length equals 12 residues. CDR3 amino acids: CASSPPSGTQYF. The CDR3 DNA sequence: TGTGCCAGCAGCCCCCCCTCCGGAACCCAGTACTTC.

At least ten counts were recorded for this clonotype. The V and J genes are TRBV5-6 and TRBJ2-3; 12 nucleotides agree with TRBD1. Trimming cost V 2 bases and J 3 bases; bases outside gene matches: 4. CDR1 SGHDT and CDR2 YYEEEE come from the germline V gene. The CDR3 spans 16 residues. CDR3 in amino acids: CASSFRDRGRTDTQYF. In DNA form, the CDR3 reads TGTGCCAGCAGCTTCCGGGACAGGGGGCGAACAGATACGCAGTATTTT.

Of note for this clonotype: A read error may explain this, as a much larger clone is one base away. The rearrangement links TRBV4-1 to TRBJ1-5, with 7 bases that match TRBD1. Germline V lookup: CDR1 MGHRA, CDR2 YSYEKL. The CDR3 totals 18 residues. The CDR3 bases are TGCGCCAGCAGCCAAGAGCTAACAGGGGTAGTGAGCAATCAGCCCCGGCATTTT. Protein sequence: CASSQELTGVVSNQPRHF.

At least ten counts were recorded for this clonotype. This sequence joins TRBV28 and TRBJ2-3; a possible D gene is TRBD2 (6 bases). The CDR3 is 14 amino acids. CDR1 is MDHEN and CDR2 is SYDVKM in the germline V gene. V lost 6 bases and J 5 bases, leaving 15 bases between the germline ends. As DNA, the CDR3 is TGTGCCAGCAGCTCTAGCGACGGGGAAGATACGCAGTATTTT. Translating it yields CASSSSDGEDTQYF.

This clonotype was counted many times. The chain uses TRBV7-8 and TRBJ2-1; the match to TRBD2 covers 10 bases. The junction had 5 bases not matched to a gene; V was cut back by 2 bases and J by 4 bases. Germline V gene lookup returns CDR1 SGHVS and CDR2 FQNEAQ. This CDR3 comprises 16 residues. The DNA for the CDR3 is TGTGCCAGCAGCTTACGAGCGGGGGGGCAATACAATGAGCAGTTCTTC. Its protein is CASSLRAGGQYNEQFF.

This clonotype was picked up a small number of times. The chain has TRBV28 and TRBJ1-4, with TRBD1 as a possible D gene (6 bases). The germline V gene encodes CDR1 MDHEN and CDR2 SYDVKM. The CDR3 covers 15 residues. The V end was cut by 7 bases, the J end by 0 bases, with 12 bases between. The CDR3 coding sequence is TGTGCCAGCACAGGGGCGAGGGCAACTAATGAAAAACTGTTTTTT. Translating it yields CASTGARATNEKLFF.

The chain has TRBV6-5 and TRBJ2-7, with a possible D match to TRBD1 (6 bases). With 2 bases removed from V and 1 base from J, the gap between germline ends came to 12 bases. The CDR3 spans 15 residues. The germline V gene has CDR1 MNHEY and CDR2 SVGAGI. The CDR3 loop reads CASSYKDSASYEQYF. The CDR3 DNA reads TGTGCCAGCAGTTACAAGGACAGTGCTTCCTACGAGCAGTACTTC.

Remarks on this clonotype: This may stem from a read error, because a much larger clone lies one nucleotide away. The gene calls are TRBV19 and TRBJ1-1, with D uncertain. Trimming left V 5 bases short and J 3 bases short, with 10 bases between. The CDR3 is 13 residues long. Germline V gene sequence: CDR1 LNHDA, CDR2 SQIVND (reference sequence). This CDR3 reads CASSVGRDTEAFF. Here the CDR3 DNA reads TGTGCCAGTAGTGTCGGAAGGGACACTGAAGCTTTCTTT. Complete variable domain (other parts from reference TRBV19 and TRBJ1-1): DGGITQSPKYLFRKEGQNVTLSCEQNLNHDAMYWYRQDPGQGLRLIYYSQIVNDFQKGDIAEGYSVSREKKESFPLTVTSAQKNPTAFYLCASSVGRDTEAFFGQGTRLTVV.

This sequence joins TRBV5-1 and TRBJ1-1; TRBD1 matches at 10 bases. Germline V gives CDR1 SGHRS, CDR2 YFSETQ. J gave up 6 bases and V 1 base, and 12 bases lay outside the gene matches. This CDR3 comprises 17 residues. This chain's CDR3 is CASSLWGSGTGEAEAFF. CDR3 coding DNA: TGCGCCAGCAGCTTGTGGGGATCCGGGACAGGGGAGGCTGAAGCTTTCTTT.

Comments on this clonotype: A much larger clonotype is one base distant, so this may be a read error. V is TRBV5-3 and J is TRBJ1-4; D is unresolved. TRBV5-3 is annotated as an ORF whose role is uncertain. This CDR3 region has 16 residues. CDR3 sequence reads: CASSLEGRPTNEKLFF. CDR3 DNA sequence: TGTGCCAGCAGCTTGGAAGGCAGGCCCACTAATGAAAAACTGTTTTTT.

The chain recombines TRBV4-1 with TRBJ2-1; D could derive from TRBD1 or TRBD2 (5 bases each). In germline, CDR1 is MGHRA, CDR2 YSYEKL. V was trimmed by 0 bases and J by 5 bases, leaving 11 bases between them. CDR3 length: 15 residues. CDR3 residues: CASSQERRENNEQFF. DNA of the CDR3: TGCGCCAGCAGCCAAGAGCGCAGGGAGAACAATGAGCAGTTCTTC.

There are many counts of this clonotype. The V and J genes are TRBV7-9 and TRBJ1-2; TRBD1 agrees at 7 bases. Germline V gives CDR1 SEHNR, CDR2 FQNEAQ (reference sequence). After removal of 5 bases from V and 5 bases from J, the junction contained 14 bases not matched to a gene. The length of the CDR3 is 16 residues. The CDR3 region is CASSGTDSTLIYGYTF. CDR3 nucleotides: TGTGCCAGCAGCGGGACAGATAGTACCCTTATATATGGCTACACCTTC.

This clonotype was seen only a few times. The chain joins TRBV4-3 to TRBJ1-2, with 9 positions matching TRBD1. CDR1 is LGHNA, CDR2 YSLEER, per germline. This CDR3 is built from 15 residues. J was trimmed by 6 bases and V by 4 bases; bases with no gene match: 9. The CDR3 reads CASSPTGTGKNGYTF. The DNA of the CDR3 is TGCGCCAGCAGCCCTACCGGGACAGGGAAGAATGGCTACACCTTC.

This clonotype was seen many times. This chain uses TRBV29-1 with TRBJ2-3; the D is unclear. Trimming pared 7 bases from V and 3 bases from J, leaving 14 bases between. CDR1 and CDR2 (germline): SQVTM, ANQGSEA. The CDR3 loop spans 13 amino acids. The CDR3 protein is CSGWLPGTDTQYF. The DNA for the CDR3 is TGCAGCGGTTGGCTACCAGGAACAGATACGCAGTATTTT.

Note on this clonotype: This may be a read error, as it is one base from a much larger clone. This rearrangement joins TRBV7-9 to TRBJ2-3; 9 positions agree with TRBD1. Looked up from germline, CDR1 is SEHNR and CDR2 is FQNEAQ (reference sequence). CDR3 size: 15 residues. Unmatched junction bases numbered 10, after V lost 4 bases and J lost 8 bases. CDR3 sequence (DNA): TGTGCCAGCAGCTCTGACAGGGGGTTGGCAGGTACGCAGTATTTT. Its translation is CASSSDRGLAGTQYF.

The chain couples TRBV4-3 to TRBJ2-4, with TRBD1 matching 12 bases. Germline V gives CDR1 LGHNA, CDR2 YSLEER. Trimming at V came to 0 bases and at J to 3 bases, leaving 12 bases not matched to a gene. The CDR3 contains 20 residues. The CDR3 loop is CASSQDGEGTGGPFKNIQYF. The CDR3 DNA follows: TGCGCCAGCAGCCAAGATGGGGAAGGGACAGGGGGCCCCTTCAAAAACATTCAGTACTTC.

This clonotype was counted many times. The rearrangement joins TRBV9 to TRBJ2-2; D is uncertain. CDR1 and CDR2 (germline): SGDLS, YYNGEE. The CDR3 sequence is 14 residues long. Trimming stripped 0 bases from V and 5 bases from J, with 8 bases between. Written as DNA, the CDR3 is TGTGCCAGCAGCGTAGCTTTCCGGACCGGGGAGCTGTTTTTT. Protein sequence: CASSVAFRTGELFF.

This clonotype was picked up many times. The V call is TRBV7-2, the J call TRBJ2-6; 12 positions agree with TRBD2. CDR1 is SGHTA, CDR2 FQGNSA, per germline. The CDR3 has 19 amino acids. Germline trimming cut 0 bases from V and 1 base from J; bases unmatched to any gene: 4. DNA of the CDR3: TGTGCCAGCAGCTTAGCACTGACTAGCGGGGGATCTGGGGCCAACGTCCTGACTTTC. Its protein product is CASSLALTSGGSGANVLTF.

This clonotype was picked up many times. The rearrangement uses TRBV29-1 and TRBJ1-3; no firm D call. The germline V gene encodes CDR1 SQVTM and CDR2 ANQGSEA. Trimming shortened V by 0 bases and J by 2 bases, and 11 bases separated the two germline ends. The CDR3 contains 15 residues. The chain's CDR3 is CSVEDFRETGNTIYF. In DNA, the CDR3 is TGCAGCGTTGAAGATTTTAGGGAAACTGGAAACACCATATATTTT.

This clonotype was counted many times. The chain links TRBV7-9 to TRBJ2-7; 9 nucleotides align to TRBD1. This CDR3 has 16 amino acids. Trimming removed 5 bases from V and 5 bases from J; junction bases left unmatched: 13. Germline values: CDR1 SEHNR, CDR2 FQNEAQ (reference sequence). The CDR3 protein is CASSKPMGDRAHEQYF. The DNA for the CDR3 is TGTGCCAGCAGCAAACCCATGGGGGACAGGGCCCACGAGCAGTACTTC.